Below, one TCR beta chain is given with its context. Its antigen is not identified. It was cDNA, reverse transcribed from extracted RNA, that served as the sequencing template. Data came from immunoSEQ multiplex PCR; TCRdb stores just in-frame clones and leaves some out. The sample has 150,000 or so clones, roughly 50% seen once. The sample is drawn from a study of CD8+ T cells in alopecia areata. Looking at the study overall: In an open-label trial, patients got 5 to 10 mg tofacitinib twice daily. Study results and limitations: Affected lesional scalp, above all in alopecia totalis/universalis, was more clonal than normal scalp.

The V gene's germline CDR1 is SGHRS and CDR2 YFSETQ. Trimming pared 3 bases from V and 2 bases from J, leaving 11 bases between. This CDR3 is built from 14 residues. This sequence was found in a human donor with alopecia areata. The sample consisted of CD4+ T cells sorted from blood. This sequence joins TRBV5-1 and TRBJ2-5; a possible D gene is TRBD1 (6 bases). The CDR3 protein is CASSSQGLQETQYF. The CDR3 DNA reads as TGCGCCAGCAGCTCTCAGGGGCTGCAAGAGACCCAGTACTTC.